This record concerns one T cell receptor beta chain sequence. The record originates from a study of blood T cell repertoires in COVID-19. Clones were sequenced by immunoSEQ multiplex PCR, and TCRdb holds only the in-frame ones, with some missing. The table has roughly 400,000 clones, about nine tenths seen once; the top ten hold about 1.7%. This CDR3 spans 15 amino acids. CDR1 and CDR2 from the germline V gene are MNHEY and SVGAGI. The V gene end was trimmed by 5 bases and the J gene end by 5 bases; junction bases not matched to a gene: 7. This chain joins TRBV6-5 and TRBJ2-1; 9 nucleotides align to TRBD1. Sequenced sample: PBMCs or T cells enriched from blood (not recorded which). This TCR derives from a young woman who had recovered from COVID-19. The CDR3 DNA is TGTGCCAGCAGTCCCAGGGGGACAGGGAACAATGAGCAGTTCTTC. Protein: CASSPRGTGNNEQFF.